Only one count was recorded for the clone carrying this T cell receptor (beta chain). Its target is unknown. V was trimmed by 5 bases and J by 2 bases, leaving 16 bases between them. The CDR3 length is 15 residues. Germline lookup yields CDR1 SGHDT and CDR2 YYEEEE. These data belong to a study of shared clonotypes between healthy human individuals. Study-wide findings and caveats: When naive CD4 clonotypes were compared across a few donors, approximately 4.9% were shared.

Source study methods: From ImmunoSEQ came sequences covering only the junction and carrying no quality scores, so filtering differed. This table comes from immunoSEQ multiplex PCR, and its TCRdb copy is limited to in-frame clones, with some not included. That table gives V, J and clone size, and the DNA gave D and trimming. The table includes about 1.4 million clones, roughly 96% detected once. Sequencing was done on a sample of naive CD4+ T cells sorted from blood. The sample's subset: CD45RA+ positively selected. The chain joins TRBV5-6 to TRBJ1-2; D is possibly TRBD1 (6 bases). The clonotype originates from a man aged 30 to 39 in good health. The CDR3 DNA reads as TGTGCCAGCAGGGCGTCGGGACACACAAACTATGGCTACACCTTC. Protein product: CASRASGHTNYGYTF.